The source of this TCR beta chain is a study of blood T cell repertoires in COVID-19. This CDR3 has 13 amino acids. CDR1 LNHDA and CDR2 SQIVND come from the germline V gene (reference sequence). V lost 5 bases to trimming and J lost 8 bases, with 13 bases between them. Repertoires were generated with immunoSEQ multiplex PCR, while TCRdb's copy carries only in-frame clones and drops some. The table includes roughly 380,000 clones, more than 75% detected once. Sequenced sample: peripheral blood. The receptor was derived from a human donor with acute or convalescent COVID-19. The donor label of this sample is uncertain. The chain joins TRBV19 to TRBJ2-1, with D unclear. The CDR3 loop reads CASSGASGDEQFF. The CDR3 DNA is TGTGCCAGTAGTGGCGCTTCAGGTGATGAGCAGTTCTTC.